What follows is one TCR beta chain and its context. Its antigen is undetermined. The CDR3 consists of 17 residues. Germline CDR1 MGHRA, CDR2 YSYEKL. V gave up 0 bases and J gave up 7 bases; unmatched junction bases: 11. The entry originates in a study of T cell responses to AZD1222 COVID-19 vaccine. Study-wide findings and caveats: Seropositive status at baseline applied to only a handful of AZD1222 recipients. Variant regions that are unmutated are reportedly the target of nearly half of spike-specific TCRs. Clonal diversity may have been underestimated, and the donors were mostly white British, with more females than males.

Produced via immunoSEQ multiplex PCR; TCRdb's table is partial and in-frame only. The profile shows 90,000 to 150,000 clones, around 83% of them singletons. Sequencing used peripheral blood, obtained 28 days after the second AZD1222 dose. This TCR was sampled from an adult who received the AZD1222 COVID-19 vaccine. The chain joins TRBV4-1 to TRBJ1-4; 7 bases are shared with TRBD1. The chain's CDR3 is CASSQDQGGVMSEKLFF. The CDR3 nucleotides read TGCGCCAGCAGCCAAGATCAGGGGGGAGTGATGAGTGAAAAACTGTTTTTT.